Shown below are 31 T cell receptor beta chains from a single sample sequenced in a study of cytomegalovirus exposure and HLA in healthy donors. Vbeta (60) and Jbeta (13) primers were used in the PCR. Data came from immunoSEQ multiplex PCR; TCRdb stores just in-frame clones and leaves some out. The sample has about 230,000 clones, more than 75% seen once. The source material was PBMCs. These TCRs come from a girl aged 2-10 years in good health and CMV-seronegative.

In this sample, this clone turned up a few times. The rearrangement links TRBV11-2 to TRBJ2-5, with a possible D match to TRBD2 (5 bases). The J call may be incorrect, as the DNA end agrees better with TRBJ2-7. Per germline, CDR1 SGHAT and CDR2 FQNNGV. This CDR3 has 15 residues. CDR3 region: CASSLEFSAPYEQYF. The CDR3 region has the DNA TGTGCCAGCAGCTTAGAGTTTAGCGCCCCCTACGAGCAGTACTTC.

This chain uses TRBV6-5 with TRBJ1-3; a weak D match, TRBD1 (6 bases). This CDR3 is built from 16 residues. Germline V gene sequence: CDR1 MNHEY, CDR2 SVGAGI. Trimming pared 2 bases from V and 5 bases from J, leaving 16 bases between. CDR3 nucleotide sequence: TGTGCCAGCAGTTACACGTCGGGGACAAATAGAAACACCATATATTTT. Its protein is CASSYTSGTNRNTIYF.

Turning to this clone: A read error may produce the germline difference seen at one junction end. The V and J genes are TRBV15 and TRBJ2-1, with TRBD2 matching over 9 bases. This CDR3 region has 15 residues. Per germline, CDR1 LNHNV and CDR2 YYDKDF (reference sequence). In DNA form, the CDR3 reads TGTGCCACCAGTAGAGATAGGGGACTAGCCAATGAGCAGTTCTTC. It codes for CATSRDRGLANEQFF.

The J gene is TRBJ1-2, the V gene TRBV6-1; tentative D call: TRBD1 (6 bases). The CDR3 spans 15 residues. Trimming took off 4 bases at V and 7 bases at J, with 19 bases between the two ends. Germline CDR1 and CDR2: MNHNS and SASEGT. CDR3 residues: CASSAHRGTQGGYTF. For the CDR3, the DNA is TGTGCCAGCAGTGCCCACAGAGGGACACAGGGTGGCTACACCTTC.

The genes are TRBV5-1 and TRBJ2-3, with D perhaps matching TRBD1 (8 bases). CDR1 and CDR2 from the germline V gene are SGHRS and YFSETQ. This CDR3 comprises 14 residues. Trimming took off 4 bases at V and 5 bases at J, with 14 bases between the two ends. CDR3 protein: CASSKDREGDTQYF. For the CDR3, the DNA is TGCGCCAGCAGCAAGGACAGGGAGGGAGATACGCAGTATTTT.

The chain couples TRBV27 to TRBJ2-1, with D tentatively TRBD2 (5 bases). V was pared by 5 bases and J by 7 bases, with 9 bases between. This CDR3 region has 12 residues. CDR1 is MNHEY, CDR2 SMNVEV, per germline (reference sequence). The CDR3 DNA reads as TGTGCCAGCAGTGTCCGCGGGAATGAGCAGTTCTTC. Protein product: CASSVRGNEQFF.

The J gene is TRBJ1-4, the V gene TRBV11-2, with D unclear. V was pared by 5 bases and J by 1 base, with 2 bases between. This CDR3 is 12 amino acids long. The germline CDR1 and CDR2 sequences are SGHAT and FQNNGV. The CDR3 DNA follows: TGTGCCAGCAGCCGAACTAATGAAAAACTGTTTTTT. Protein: CASSRTNEKLFF.

The CDR3 DNA follows: TGCAGCGCTCATGGGGGGAGGTTGGGTGAAGCTTTCTTT. Protein product: CSAHGGRLGEAFF. The rearrangement joins TRBV29-1 to TRBJ1-1, with D tentatively TRBD1 (5 bases). The CDR3 is 13 amino acids. Germline-derived CDR1 and CDR2 are SQVTM and ANQGSEA. Trimming pared 7 bases from V and 7 bases from J, leaving 19 bases between.

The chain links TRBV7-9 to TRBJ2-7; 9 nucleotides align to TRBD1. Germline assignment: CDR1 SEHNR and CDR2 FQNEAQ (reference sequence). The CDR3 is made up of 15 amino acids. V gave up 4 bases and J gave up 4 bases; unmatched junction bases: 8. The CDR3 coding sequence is TGTGCCAGCAGCTCCCCCCGGGACAGGGTATACGAGCAGTACTTC. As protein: CASSSPRDRVYEQYF.

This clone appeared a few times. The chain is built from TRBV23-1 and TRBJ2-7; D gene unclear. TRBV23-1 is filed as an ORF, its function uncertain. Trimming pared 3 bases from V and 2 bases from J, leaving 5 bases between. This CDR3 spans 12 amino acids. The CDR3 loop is CASSHQTYEQYF. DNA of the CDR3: TGCGCCAGCAGTCACCAAACCTACGAGCAGTACTTC.

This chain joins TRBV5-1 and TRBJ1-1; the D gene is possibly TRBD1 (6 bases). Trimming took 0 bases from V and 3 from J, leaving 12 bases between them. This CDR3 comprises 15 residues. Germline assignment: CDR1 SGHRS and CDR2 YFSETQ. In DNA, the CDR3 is TGCGCCAGCAGCTTGGCCCAGGGGAGGGACACTGAAGCTTTCTTT. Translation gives CASSLAQGRDTEAFF.

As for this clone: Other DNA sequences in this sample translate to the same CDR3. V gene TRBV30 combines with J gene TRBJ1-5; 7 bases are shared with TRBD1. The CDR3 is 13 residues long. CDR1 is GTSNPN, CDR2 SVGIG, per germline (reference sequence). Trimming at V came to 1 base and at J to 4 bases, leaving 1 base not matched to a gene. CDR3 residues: CAWSEQGNQPQHF. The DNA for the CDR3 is TGTGCCTGGAGTGAACAGGGGAATCAGCCCCAGCATTTT.

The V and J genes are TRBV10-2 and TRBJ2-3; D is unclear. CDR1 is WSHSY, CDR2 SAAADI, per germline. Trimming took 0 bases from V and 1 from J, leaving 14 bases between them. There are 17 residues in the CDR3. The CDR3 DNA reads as TGCGCCAGCAGTGAGTCTAGGAGCCCAATCCGCACAGATACGCAGTATTTT. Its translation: CASSESRSPIRTDTQYF.

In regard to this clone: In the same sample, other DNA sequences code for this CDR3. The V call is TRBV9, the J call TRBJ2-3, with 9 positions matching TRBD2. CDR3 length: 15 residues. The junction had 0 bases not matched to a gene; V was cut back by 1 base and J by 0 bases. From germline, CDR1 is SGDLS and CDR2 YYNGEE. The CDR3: CASSVLAGSTDTQYF. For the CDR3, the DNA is TGTGCCAGCAGCGTACTAGCGGGGAGCACAGATACGCAGTATTTT.

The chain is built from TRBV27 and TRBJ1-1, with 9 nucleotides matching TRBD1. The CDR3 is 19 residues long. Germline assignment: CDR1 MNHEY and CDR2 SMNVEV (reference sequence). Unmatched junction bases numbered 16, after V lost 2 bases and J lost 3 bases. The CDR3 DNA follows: TGTGCCAGCAGTTTAGTCGGTCCGGGACAGGGCTCTTGGGACACTGAAGCTTTCTTT. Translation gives CASSLVGPGQGSWDTEAFF.

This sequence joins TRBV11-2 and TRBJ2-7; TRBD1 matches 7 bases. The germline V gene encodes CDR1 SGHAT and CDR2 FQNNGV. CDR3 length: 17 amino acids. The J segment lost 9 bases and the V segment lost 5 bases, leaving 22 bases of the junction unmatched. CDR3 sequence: CASSPSNHLRGRFWQYF. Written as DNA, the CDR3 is TGTGCCAGCAGCCCGAGTAACCATTTAAGGGGGCGATTTTGGCAGTACTTC.

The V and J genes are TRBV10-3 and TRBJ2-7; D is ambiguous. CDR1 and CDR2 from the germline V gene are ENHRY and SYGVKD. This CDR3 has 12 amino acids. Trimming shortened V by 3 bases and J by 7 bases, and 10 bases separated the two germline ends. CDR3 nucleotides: TGTGCCATCAGTGACAGTCCTAGAGAGCAGTACTTC. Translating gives CAISDSPREQYF.

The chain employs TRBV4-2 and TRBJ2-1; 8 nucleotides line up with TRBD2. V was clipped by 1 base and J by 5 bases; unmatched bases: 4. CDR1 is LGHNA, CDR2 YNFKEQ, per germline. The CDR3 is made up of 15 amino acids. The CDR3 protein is CASSQAGLGHNEQFF. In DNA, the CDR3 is TGTGCCAGCAGCCAAGCGGGACTAGGACACAATGAGCAGTTCTTC.

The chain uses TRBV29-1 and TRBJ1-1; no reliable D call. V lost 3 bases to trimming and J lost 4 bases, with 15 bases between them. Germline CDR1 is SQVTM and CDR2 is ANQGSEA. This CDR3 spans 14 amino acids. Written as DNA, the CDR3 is TGCAGCGTTGAGAGAGCAGGTGTAATCACTGAAGCTTTCTTT. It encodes CSVERAGVITEAFF.

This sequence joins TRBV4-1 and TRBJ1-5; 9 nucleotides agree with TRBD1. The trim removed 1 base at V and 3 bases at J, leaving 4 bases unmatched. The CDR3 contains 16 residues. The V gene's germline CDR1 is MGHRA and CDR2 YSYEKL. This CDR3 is CASSQGGTGSNQPQHF. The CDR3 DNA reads TGCGCCAGCAGCCAAGGTGGGACAGGGTCCAATCAGCCCCAGCATTTT.

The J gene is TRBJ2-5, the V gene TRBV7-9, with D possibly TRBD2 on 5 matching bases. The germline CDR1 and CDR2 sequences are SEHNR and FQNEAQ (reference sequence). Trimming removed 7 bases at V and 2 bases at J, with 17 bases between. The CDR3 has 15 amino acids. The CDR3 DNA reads TGTGCCAGCACCCGGGGAGCCAGGACTCAAGAGACCCAGTACTTC. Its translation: CASTRGARTQETQYF.

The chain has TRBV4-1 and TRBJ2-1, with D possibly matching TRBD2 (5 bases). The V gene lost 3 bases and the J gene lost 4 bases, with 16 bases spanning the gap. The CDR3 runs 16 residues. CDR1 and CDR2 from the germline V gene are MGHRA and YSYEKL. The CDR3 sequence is CASSHPRDSGYNEQFF. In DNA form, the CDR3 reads TGCGCCAGCAGCCACCCCCGGGATAGTGGGTACAATGAGCAGTTCTTC.

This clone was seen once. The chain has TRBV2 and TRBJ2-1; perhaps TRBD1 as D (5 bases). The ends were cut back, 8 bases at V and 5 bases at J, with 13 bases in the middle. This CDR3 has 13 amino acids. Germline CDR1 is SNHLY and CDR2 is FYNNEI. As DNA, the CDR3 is TGTGCCAGCCGCAGGTGGGGCAACAATGAGCAGTTCTTC. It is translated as CASRRWGNNEQFF.

The CDR3 bases are TGTGCCAGCTCACCACTACTAGCCTCAGATACGCAGTATTTT. It encodes CASSPLLASDTQYF. The rearrangement uses TRBV18 and TRBJ2-3; a weak D match, TRBD2 (6 bases). V lost 1 base to trimming and J lost 4 bases, with 9 bases between them. CDR3 size: 14 residues. Germline loops: CDR1 KGHSH, CDR2 LQKENI.

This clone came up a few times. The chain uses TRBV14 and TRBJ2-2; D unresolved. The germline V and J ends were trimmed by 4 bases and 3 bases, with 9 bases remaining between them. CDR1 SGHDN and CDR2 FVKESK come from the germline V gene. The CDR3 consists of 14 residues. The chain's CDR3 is CASSRIRDTGELFF. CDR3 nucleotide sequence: TGTGCCAGCAGCCGGATCCGGGACACCGGGGAGCTGTTTTTT.

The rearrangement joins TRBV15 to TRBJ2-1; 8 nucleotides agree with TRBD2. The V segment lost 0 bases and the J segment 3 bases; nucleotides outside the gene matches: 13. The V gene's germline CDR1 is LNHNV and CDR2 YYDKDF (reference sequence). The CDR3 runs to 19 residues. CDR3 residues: CATSREFASGSPLYNEQFF. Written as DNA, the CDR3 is TGTGCCACCAGCAGAGAGTTCGCTAGCGGGTCCCCCCTCTACAATGAGCAGTTCTTC.

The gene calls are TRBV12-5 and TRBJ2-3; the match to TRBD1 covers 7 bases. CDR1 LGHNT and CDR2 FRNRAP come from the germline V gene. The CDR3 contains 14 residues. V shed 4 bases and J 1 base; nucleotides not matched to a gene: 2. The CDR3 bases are TGTGCTAGTGGTTGGGACAGCCGCACAGATACGCAGTATTTT. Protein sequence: CASGWDSRTDTQYF.

The CDR3, as DNA: TGTGCCAGCAGCTCGACAGGGGCCGGGGCCAACGTCCTGACTTTC. As protein: CASSSTGAGANVLTF. V is TRBV28 and J is TRBJ2-6; 8 bases agree with TRBD1. V dropped 6 bases and J dropped 4; count of bases not matched to a gene: 5. Per the germline V gene, CDR1 is MDHEN and CDR2 is SYDVKM. CDR3 length: 15 residues.

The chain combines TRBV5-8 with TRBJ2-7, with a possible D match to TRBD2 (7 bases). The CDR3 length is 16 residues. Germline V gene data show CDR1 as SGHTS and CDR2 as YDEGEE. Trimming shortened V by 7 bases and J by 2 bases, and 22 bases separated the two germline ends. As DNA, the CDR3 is TGTGCCAGCTCCAACCCATGGGGGGGCCCTACCTACGAGCAGTACTTC. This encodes CASSNPWGGPTYEQYF.

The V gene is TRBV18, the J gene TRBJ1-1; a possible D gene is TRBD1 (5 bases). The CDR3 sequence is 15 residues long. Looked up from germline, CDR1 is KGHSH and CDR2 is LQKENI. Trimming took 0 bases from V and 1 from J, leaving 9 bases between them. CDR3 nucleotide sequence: TGTGCCAGCTCACCACCGGGGGGTCGGAACACTGAAGCTTTCTTT. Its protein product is CASSPPGGRNTEAFF. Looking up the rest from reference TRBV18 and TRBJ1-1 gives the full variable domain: NAGVMQNPRHLVRRRGQEARLRCSPMKGHSHVYWYRQLPEEGLKFMVYLQKENIIDESGMPKERFSAEFPKEGPSILRIQQVVRGDSAAYFCASSPPGGRNTEAFFGQGTRLTVV.

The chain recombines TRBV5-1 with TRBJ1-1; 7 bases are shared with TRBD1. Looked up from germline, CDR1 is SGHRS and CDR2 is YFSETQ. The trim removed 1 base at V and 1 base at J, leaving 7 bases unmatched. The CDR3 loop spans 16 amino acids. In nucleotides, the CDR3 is TGCGCCAGCAGCTTGCGATCCGGGACAGAGAACACTGAAGCTTTCTTT. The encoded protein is CASSLRSGTENTEAFF.